This T cell receptor beta chain was observed in a study of blood T cells in healthy people across ages. Aged roughly 6 to 100, donors were systemically healthy Caucasians from Russia. Together with a sample-barcoded 5' primer, a J-beta primer mix was included in a second PCR lasting roughly 6 to 12 cycles. A template-switch adaptor with 12 random nucleotides tagged each cDNA molecule. TCRdb recomputed calls from the 5' RACE reads with MiXCR, one row per CDR3 protein. The sample consists of approximately 760,000 distinct CDR3 sequences, just under 25% of them appearing once. The CDR3 loop spans 13 amino acids. Trimming removed 8 bases at V and 6 bases at J, with 13 bases between. The same specimen was also included in a second study, on T cells of mothers and their children. That work contributes: Comparable shaping of TCR recombination output by thymic selection was observed in related and unrelated pairs. Compared with unrelated pairs, related mother-child pairs had slightly higher, non-significant overlap.

The sequence derives from a boy aged 5-17 years in good health. This chain uses TRBV12-3 or TRBV12-4 with TRBJ2-2; D is perhaps TRBD2 (6 bases). The sample was blood. The CDR3 region is CASDSGSAGELFF. CDR3 nucleotides: TGTGCCAGCGATAGCGGCTCGGCCGGGGAGCTGTTTTTT.